This is a list of T cell receptor beta chains from one sample in a study of T-cell reconstitution after alpha-beta-depleted transplantation in children. One entry per CDR3 protein, called by TCRdb with MiXCR from the PCR reads. The table shows more than 400,000 distinct CDR3 sequences, with approximately 41% occurring only once. Sequenced material: PBMCs, taken before TCRalphabeta/CD19-depleted stem cell transplant. The origin of the receptors is a girl aged 2 to 9 with aplastic anemia, due to receive a stem cell transplant. Each CDR3 is given with its conserved first and last residue. A D gene is named only where the DNA matches it firmly. Rows give clone size only sometimes, using once, few, many, or a class for an expanded clone.

TRBJ2-1,TRBV15,few,.,CATSSEATSYNEQFF,TGTGCCACCAGCAGTGAAGCCACGAGTTACAATGAGCAGTTCTTC
TRBJ2-7,TRBV7-9,once,TRBD2,CASSFISGGPKEQYF,TGTGCCAGCAGCTTCATATCGGGAGGGCCGAAAGAGCAGTACTTC
TRBJ2-7,TRBV7-2,.,.,CASSLARRGYEQYF,TGTGCCAGCAGCTTAGCAAGACGGGGATACGAGCAGTACTTC
TRBJ2-3,TRBV10-3,.,.,CAIRPPGVGDTQYF,TGTGCCATCAGACCCCCAGGGGTCGGAGATACGCAGTATTTT
TRBJ2-5,TRBV7-6,.,TRBD2,CASRLTSAETQYF,TGTGCCAGCAGATTAACTAGCGCGGAGACCCAGTACTTC
TRBJ2-1,TRBV5-1,.,.,CASSLRSGTGDEQFF,TGCGCCAGCAGCTTGAGAAGCGGCACCGGCGATGAGCAGTTCTTC
TRBJ2-7,TRBV27,many,.,CASSIGGPRSYEQYF,TGTGCCAGCAGCATAGGGGGGCCCCGCTCCTACGAGCAGTACTTC
TRBJ2-1,TRBV24-1,few,TRBD1,CATSEPGQGKDEQFF,TGTGCCACCAGTGAACCCGGACAGGGTAAAGATGAGCAGTTCTTC
TRBJ2-7,TRBV20-1,once,.,CSARAVGSGYEQYF,TGCAGTGCTAGGGCCGTTGGGAGTGGCTACGAGCAGTACTTC
TRBJ2-5,TRBV20-1,.,.,CSARERETQYF,TGCAGTGCTAGAGAAAGAGAGACCCAGTACTTC
TRBJ2-5,TRBV12-3/TRBV12-4,.,.,CASSLVDWGETQYF,TGTGCCAGCAGTTTAGTCGATTGGGGGGAGACCCAGTACTTC
TRBJ1-2,TRBV6-5,few,.,CASSYSTPPYGYTF,TGTGCCAGCAGTTACTCGACGCCTCCCTATGGCTACACCTTC
TRBJ2-3,TRBV7-2,few,.,CASSLGQEDTQYF,TGTGCCAGCAGCTTAGGTCAGGAAGATACGCAGTATTTT
TRBJ1-5,TRBV5-1,few,.,CASSLEGQGNQPQHF,TGCGCCAGCAGCTTGGAGGGGCAGGGGAATCAGCCCCAGCATTTT
TRBJ1-1,TRBV10-3,many,.,CAIRAGVLNTEAFF,TGTGCCATCAGGGCAGGCGTTTTGAACACTGAAGCTTTCTTT
TRBJ1-2,TRBV7-3,.,.,CASSLKGGALQGGYTF,TGTGCCAGCAGCTTAAAAGGGGGGGCCCTCCAAGGGGGCTACACCTTC
TRBJ2-1,TRBV7-2,many,.,CASSFMDLRNEQFF,TGTGCCAGCAGCTTCATGGACCTTCGGAATGAGCAGTTCTTC
TRBJ2-2,TRBV20-1,once,.,CSARVTGLASGELFF,TGCAGTGCTAGAGTGACAGGCCTAGCGTCCGGGGAGCTGTTTTTT
TRBJ2-1,TRBV2,.,TRBD2,CASRWTSAHEQFF,TGTGCCAGCAGGTGGACTAGCGCCCATGAGCAGTTCTTC
TRBJ2-1,TRBV5-1,.,TRBD1,CASSLTGGGGRGNEQFF,TGCGCCAGCAGCTTGACAGGGGGAGGTGGAAGAGGCAATGAGCAGTTCTTC
TRBJ2-7,TRBV19,once,.,CASSRAGTYEQYF,TGTGCCAGTAGTAGGGCCGGGACCTACGAGCAGTACTTC
TRBJ2-7,TRBV28,few,.,CASGHYEQYF,TGTGCCAGCGGCCATTACGAGCAGTACTTC
TRBJ1-4,TRBV5-1,once,.,CASSLEDSSQTLFF,TGCGCCAGCAGCTTGGAGGACAGTTCCCAAACGCTGTTTTTT
TRBJ2-5,TRBV12-3/TRBV12-4,many,.,CASSLGGGGPQTQYF,TGTGCCAGCAGTTTAGGCGGGGGCGGACCTCAGACCCAGTACTTC
TRBJ1-2,TRBV5-1,.,.,CASSPAPLQDYGDTF,TGCGCCAGCAGCCCGGCTCCCCTCCAGGACTATGGCGACACCTTC
TRBJ2-1,TRBV7-2,many,TRBD2,CASSLVSAGGPGNEQFF,TGTGCCAGCAGCTTAGTTTCAGCGGGAGGGCCGGGGAATGAGCAGTTCTTC
TRBJ2-1,TRBV12-3/TRBV12-4,many,.,CASRGETYYNEQFF,TGTGCCAGCAGGGGGGAGACTTACTACAATGAGCAGTTCTTC
TRBJ1-1,TRBV7-9,.,.,CASSLQYMGMNTEAFF,TGTGCCAGCAGCCTCCAGTATATGGGGATGAACACTGAAGCTTTCTTT
TRBJ1-5,TRBV5-5,.,.,CASSLFGGSNQPQHF,TGTGCCAGCAGCTTGTTCGGGGGAAGCAATCAGCCCCAGCATTTT
TRBJ2-1,TRBV6-5,.,.,CASSYRWEEYNEQFF,TGTGCCAGCAGTTACAGATGGGAGGAATACAATGAGCAGTTCTTC
TRBJ2-5,TRBV7-2,once,.,CASSLAPGLFTQEIQYF,TGTGCCAGTAGCTTAGCCCCGGGACTTTTTACCCAAGAGATCCAGTACTTC
TRBJ2-7,TRBV12-3/TRBV12-4,.,TRBD1,CASSPQTGGHEQYF,TGTGCCAGCAGTCCGCAGACAGGGGGCCACGAGCAGTACTTC
TRBJ2-5,TRBV20-1,.,TRBD2,CSAPERGGGETQYF,TGCAGTGCACCGGAGCGGGGCGGTGGAGAGACCCAGTACTTC
TRBJ1-5,TRBV12-3/TRBV12-4,.,.,CASSSDGYSNQPQHF,TGTGCCAGCAGTTCGGACGGATATAGCAATCAGCCCCAGCATTTT
TRBJ2-3,TRBV5-1,.,.,CASSAKIDSSDTQYF,TGCGCCAGCAGCGCGAAGATTGACAGCTCAGATACGCAGTATTTT
TRBJ2-7,TRBV15,.,TRBD2,CATSSWRDRREDSYEQYF,TGTGCCACCAGCTCATGGCGAGATAGGCGGGAGGACTCCTACGAGCAGTACTTC
TRBJ2-1,TRBV4-1,.,TRBD2,CASSRTSGNSYNEQFF,TGCGCCAGCAGCCGTACTAGCGGTAACTCCTACAATGAGCAGTTCTTC
TRBJ2-3,TRBV12-3/TRBV12-4,many,.,CASSRLGLRTDTQYF,TGTGCCAGCAGCAGACTAGGACTACGGACAGATACGCAGTATTTT
TRBJ2-1,TRBV2,.,.,CASSTSSGRDNNEQFF,.
TRBJ1-1,TRBV9,many,.,CASSVGSGMNTEAFF,TGTGCCAGCAGCGTAGGATCAGGGATGAACACTGAAGCTTTCTTT
TRBJ2-1,TRBV2,many,.,CASSVVSGIYNEQFF,TGTGCCAGCAGCGTGGTTAGTGGGATTTACAATGAGCAGTTCTTC
TRBJ2-1,TRBV6-1,.,.,CASRKTSRNEQFF,TGTGCCAGCAGGAAGACTAGTAGGAATGAGCAGTTCTTC
TRBJ1-6,TRBV4-2,many,TRBD1,CASSQNRGSGSPLHF,TGTGCCAGCAGCCAAAACAGGGGCTCAGGTTCACCCCTCCACTTT
TRBJ2-7,TRBV20-1,few,TRBD1,CSARGTGVYEQYF,TGCAGTGCTAGAGGGACAGGGGTCTACGAGCAGTACTTC
TRBJ1-1,TRBV29-1,many,.,CSVEYARGWPTEAFF,TGCAGCGTTGAATATGCCCGGGGATGGCCCACTGAAGCTTTCTTT
TRBJ2-5,TRBV28,.,TRBD1,CASSFFRDRGYPPQYF,TGTGCCAGCAGTTTCTTTAGGGACAGGGGTTATCCCCCCCAGTACTTC
TRBJ2-1,TRBV20-1,.,.,CSGGRGGNEQFF,TGCAGTGGGGGTAGAGGGGGGAATGAGCAGTTCTTC
TRBJ2-7,TRBV20-1,few,TRBD1,CSARLDRPYEQYF,TGCAGTGCTAGGTTGGACAGGCCCTACGAGCAGTACTTC
TRBJ2-7,TRBV20-1,.,TRBD2,CSAIVGGSSYEQYF,TGCAGTGCTATTGTCGGCGGGAGTTCCTACGAGCAGTACTTC
TRBJ2-1,TRBV5-1,.,TRBD2,CASSLGRIAGRNEQFF,TGCGCCAGCAGCTTGGGGAGGATAGCGGGGCGTAATGAGCAGTTCTTC
TRBJ1-5,TRBV3-1,.,.,CASSQAQGGNQPQHF,TGTGCCAGCAGCCAAGCACAGGGTGGCAATCAGCCCCAGCATTTT
TRBJ1-5,TRBV12-3/TRBV12-4,.,.,CASSKTGHRSNQPQHF,TGTGCCAGCAGTAAAACGGGACATCGTAGCAATCAGCCCCAGCATTTT
TRBJ2-1,TRBV7-8,many,TRBD2,CASSYPLGTSGSNEQFF,TGTGCCAGCAGCTACCCCCTCGGGACTAGCGGGAGTAATGAGCAGTTCTTC
TRBJ1-4,TRBV12-3/TRBV12-4,.,.,CASSREAEKLFF,TGTGCCAGCAGTCGAGAGGCTGAAAAACTGTTTTTT
TRBJ2-5,TRBV5-6,few,.,CASSLATREETQYF,TGTGCCAGCAGCTTGGCGACTAGAGAAGAGACCCAGTACTTC
TRBJ2-7,TRBV15,many,.,CATSREPAADEQYF,TGTGCCACCAGCAGAGAACCCGCAGCTGACGAGCAGTACTTC
TRBJ2-7,TRBV25-1,few,.,CASSEFGRSGEQYF,TGTGCCAGCAGTGAATTTGGCAGGTCTGGCGAGCAGTACTTC
TRBJ2-1,TRBV4-2,.,.,CASSQVPSDSYNEQFF,TGTGCCAGCAGCCAAGTACCGAGCGACTCCTACAATGAGCAGTTCTTC
TRBJ1-5,TRBV11-2,.,.,CASSFREGQPQHF,TGTGCCAGCAGCTTCAGGGAGGGTCAGCCCCAGCATTTT